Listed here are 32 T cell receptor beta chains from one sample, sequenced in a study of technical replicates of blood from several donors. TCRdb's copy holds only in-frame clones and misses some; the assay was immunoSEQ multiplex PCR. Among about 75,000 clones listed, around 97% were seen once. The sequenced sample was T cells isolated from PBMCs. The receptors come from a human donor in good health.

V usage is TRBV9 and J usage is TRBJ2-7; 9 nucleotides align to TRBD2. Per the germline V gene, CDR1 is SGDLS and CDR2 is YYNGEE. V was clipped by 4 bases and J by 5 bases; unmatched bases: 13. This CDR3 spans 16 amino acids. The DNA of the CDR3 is TGTGCCAGCAGCCCATACGGGGTAGCGGGAGACAACGAGCAGTACTTC. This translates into CASSPYGVAGDNEQYF.

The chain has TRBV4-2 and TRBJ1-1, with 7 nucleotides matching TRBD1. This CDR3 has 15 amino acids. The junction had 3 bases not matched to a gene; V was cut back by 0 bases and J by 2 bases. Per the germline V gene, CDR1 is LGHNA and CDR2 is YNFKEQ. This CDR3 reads CASSQDGTANTEAFF. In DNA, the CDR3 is TGTGCCAGCAGCCAAGACGGGACAGCTAACACTGAAGCTTTCTTT.

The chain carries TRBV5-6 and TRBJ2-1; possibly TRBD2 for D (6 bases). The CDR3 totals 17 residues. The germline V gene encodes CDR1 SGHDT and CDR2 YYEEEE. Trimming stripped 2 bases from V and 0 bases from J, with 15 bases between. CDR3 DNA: TGTGCCAGCAGCTTAGGATTTGGGCGGGGCTCCTACAATGAGCAGTTCTTC. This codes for CASSLGFGRGSYNEQFF.

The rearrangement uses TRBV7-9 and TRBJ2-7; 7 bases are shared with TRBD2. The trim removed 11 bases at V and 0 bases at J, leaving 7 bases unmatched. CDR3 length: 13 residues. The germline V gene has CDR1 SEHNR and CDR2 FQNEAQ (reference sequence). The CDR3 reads CAGRGTSSYEQYF. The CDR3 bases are TGTGCCGGGCGGGGGACCTCCTCCTACGAGCAGTACTTC.

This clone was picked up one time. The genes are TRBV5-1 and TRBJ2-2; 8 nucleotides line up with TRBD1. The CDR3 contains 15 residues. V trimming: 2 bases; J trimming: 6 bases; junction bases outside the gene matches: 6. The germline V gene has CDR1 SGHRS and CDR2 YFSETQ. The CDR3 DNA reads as TGCGCCAGCAGCTTACAGACAGGGGTGCCCGGGGAGCTGTTTTTT. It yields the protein CASSLQTGVPGELFF.

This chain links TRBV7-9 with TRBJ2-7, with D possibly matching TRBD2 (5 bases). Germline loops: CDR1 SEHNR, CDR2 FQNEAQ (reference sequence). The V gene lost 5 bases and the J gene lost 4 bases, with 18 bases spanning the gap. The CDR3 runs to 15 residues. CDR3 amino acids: CASSLHSSPGYEQYF. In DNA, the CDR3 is TGTGCCAGCAGCCTTCATAGTTCCCCGGGATACGAGCAGTACTTC.

The CDR3, as DNA: TGCGCCAGCAGCTTGGCCGCGTGGAGCTCCTACAATGAGCAGTTCTTC. The encoded protein is CASSLAAWSSYNEQFF. This chain uses TRBV5-1 with TRBJ2-1; D call uncertain. Between the trimmed V and J ends, which lost 0 bases and 0 bases, there was a span of 10 bases. CDR1 SGHRS and CDR2 YFSETQ come from the germline V gene. CDR3 length: 16 residues. Filled out from reference TRBV5-1 and TRBJ2-1, the complete variable domain reads KAGVTQTPRYLIKTRGQQVTLSCSPISGHRSVSWYQQTPGQGLQFLFEYFSETQRNKGNFPGRFSGRQFSNSRSEMNVSTLELGDSALYLCASSLAAWSSYNEQFFGPGTRLTVL.

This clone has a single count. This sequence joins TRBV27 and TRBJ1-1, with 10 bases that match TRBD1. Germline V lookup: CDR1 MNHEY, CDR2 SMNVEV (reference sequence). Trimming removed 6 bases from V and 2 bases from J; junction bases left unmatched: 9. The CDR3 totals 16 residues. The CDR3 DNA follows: TGTGCCAGCAGCCTTTTTTGGGACAGGGGTAACACTGAAGCTTTCTTT. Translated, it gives CASSLFWDRGNTEAFF.

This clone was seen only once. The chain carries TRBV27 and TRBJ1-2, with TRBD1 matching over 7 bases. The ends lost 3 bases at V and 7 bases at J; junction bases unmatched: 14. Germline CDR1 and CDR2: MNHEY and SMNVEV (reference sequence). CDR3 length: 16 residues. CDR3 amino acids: CASSFGLPGGGGGYTF. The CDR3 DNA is TGTGCCAGCAGTTTTGGGCTTCCAGGGGGTGGGGGTGGCTACACCTTC.

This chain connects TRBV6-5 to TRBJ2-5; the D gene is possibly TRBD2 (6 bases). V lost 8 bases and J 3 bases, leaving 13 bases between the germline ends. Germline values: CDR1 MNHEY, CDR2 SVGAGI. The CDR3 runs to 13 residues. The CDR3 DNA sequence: TGTGCCAGCCGCCCGACTAGAAAAGAGACCCAGTACTTC. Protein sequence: CASRPTRKETQYF.

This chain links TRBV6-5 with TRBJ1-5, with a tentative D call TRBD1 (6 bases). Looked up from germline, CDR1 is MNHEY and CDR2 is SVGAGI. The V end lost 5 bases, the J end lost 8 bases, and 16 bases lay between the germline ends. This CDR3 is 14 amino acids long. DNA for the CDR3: TGTGCCAGCAGTACGCAGGGGTGGAATGAGCCCCAGCATTTT. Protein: CASSTQGWNEPQHF.

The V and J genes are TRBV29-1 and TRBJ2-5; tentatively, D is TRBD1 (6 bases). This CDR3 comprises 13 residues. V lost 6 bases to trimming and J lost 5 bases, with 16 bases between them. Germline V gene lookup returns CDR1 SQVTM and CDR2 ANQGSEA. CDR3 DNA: TGCAGCGTAGCACCAGGGGCTTCGGAGACCCAGTACTTC. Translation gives CSVAPGASETQYF.

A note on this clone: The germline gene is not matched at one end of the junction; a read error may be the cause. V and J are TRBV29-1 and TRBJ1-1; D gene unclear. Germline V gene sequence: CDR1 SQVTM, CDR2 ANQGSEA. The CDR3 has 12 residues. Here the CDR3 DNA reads TGCAGCGTCGAAGACAATCCCTATGAAGCTTTCTTT. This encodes CSVEDNPYEAFF.

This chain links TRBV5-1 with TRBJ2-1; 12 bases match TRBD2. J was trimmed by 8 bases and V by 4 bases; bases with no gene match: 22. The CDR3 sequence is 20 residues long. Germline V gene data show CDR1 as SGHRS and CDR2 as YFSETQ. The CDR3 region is CASSLRGGLWLAGGPDEQFF. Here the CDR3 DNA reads TGCGCCAGCAGCCTCCGGGGGGGACTTTGGCTAGCGGGAGGGCCCGATGAGCAGTTCTTC.

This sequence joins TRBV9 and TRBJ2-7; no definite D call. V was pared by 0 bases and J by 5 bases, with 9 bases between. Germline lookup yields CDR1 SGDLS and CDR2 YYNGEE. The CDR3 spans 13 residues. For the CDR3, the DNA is TGTGCCAGCAGCGTAGGGGCGTGGAACGAGCAGTACTTC. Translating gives CASSVGAWNEQYF.

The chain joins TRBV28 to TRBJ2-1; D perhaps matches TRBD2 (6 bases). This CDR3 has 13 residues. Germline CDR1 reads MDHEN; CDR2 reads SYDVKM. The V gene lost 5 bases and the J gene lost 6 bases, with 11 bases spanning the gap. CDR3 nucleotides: TGTGCCAGCAGTCGGGGACTGCCCAATGAGCAGTTCTTC. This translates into CASSRGLPNEQFF. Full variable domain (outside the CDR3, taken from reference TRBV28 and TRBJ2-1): DVKVTQSSRYLVKRTGEKVFLECVQDMDHENMFWYRQDPGLGLRLIYFSYDVKMKEKGDIPEGYSVSREKKERFSLILESASTNQTSMYLCASSRGLPNEQFFGPGTRLTVL.

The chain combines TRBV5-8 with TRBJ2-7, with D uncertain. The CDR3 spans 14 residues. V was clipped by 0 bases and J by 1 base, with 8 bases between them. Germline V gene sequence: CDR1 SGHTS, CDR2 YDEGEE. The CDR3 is CASSLGILSYEQYF. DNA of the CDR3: TGTGCCAGCAGCTTGGGAATTCTATCCTACGAGCAGTACTTC.

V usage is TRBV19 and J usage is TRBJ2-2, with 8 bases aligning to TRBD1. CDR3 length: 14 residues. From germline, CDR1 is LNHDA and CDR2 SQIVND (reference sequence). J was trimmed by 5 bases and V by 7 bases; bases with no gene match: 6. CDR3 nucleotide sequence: TGTGCCAGTACTGGACAGGGAGAGACCGGGGAGCTGTTTTTT. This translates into CASTGQGETGELFF.

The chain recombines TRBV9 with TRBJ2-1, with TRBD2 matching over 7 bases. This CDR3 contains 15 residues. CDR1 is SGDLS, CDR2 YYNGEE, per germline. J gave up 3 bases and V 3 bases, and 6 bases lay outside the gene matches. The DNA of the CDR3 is TGTGCCAGCAGCGATCCCGGGACTAACTACAATGAGCAGTTCTTC. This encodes CASSDPGTNYNEQFF. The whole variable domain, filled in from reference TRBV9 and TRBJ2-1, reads DSGVTQTPKHLITATGQRVTLRCSPRSGDLSVYWYQQSLDQGLQFLIQYYNGEERAKGNILERFSAQQFPDLHSELNLSSLELGDSALYFCASSDPGTNYNEQFFGPGTRLTVL.

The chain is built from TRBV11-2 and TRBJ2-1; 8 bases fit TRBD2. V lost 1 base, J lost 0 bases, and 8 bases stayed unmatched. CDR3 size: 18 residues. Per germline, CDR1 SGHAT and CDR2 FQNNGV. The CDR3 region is CASSLVVRAGVSYNEQFF. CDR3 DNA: TGTGCCAGCAGCTTAGTCGTACGAGCGGGGGTCTCCTACAATGAGCAGTTCTTC.

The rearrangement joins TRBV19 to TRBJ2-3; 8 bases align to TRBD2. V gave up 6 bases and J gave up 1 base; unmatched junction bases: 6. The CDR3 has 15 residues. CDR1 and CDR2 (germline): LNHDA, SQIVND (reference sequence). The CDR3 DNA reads TGTGCCAGTAGGAGGACTAGCCAAGGCACAGATACGCAGTATTTT. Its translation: CASRRTSQGTDTQYF.

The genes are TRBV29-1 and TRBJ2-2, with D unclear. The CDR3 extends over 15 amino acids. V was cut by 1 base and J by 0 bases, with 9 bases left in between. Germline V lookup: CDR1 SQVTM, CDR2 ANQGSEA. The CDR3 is CSVEGTATNTGELFF. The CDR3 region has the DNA TGCAGCGTTGAAGGTACAGCCACGAACACCGGGGAGCTGTTTTTT.

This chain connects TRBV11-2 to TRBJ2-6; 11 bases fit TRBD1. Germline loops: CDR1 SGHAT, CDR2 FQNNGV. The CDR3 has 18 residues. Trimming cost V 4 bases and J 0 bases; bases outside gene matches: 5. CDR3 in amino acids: CASSSPDRGLSGANVLTF. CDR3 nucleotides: TGTGCCAGCAGCTCGCCGGACAGGGGGCTCTCTGGGGCCAACGTCCTGACTTTC.

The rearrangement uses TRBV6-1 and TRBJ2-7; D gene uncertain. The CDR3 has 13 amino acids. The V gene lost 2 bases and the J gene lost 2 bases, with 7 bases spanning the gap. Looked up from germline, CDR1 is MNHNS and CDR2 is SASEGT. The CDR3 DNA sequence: TGTGCCAGCAGTGAATTCGTAGCCTACGAGCAGTACTTC. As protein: CASSEFVAYEQYF.

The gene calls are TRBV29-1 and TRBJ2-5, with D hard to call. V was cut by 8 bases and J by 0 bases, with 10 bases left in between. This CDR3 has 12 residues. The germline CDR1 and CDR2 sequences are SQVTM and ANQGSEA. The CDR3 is CSTARYQETQYF. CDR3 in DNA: TGCAGCACCGCCCGGTACCAAGAGACCCAGTACTTC. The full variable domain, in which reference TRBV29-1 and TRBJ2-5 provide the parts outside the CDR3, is SAVISQKPSRDICQRGTSLTIQCQVDSQVTMMFWYRQQPGQSLTLIATANQGSEATYESGFVIDKFPISRPNLTFSTLTVSNMSPEDSSIYLCSTARYQETQYFGPGTRLLVL.

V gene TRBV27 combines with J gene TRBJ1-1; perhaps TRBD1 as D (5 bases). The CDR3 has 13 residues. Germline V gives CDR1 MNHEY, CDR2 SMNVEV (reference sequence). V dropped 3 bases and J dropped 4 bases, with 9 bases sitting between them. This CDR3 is CASSFLGLTEAFF. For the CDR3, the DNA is TGTGCCAGCAGTTTTCTGGGGCTCACTGAAGCTTTCTTT.

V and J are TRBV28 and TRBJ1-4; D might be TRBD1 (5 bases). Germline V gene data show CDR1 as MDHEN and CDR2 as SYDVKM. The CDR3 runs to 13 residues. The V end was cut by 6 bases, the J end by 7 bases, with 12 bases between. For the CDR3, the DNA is TGTGCCAGCAGGTCCCCGGGGGGTGAAAAACTGTTTTTT. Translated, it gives CASRSPGGEKLFF.

CDR3 protein: CASSISLSPYNEQFF. The CDR3 DNA is TGTGCCAGTAGTATATCGCTTAGCCCCTACAATGAGCAGTTCTTC. J is TRBJ2-1 and V is TRBV19; D remains unclear. The CDR3 is 15 amino acids. Between the trimmed V and J ends, which lost 2 bases and 2 bases, there was a span of 10 bases. The V gene's germline CDR1 is LNHDA and CDR2 SQIVND (reference sequence).

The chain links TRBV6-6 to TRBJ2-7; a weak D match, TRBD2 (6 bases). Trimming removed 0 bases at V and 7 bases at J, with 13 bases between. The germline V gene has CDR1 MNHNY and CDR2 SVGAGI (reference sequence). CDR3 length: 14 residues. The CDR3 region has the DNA TGTGCCAGCAGTTACTCCACGGGAGTGGAAGAGCAGTACTTC. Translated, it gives CASSYSTGVEEQYF.

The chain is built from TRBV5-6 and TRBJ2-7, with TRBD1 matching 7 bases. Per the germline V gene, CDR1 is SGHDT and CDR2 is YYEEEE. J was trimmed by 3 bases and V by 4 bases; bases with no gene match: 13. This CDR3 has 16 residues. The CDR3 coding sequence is TGTGCCAGCAGCCAATACGAGACAGGGAAATTCTACGAGCAGTACTTC. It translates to CASSQYETGKFYEQYF.

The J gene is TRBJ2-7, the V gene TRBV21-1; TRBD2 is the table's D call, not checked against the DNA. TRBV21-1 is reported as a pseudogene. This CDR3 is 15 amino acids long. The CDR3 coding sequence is TGTGCCAGCAGCAAAGCGGGCAGCGGGCTCTACGAGCAGTACTTC. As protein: CASSKAGSGLYEQYF.

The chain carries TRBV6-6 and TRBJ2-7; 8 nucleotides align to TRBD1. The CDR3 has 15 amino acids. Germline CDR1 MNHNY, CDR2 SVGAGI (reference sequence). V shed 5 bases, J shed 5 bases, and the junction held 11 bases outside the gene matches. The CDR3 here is CASSHRTGRGDEQYF. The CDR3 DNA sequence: TGTGCCAGCAGTCACAGGACAGGGCGTGGGGACGAGCAGTACTTC.